This T cell receptor beta chain was sequenced for a study of lymphopenia after photon versus proton radiotherapy. Germline CDR1 reads WSHSY; CDR2 reads SAAADI. The CDR3 spans 14 residues. Trimming shortened V by 2 bases and J by 3 bases, and 11 bases separated the two germline ends. This clone was observed a few times. TCRdb keeps only in-frame clones here, not all; method: immunoSEQ multiplex PCR. The sample includes approximately 62,000 clones, 84% seen only once; the top ten take roughly 2.1%. The chain is built from TRBV10-2 and TRBJ2-7, with D perhaps TRBD1 or TRBD2 (5 bases each). The sequencing here drew on peripheral blood, taken from a patient treated with proton-based radiotherapy. This receptor was taken from a man in his 60s with pancreatic cancer. The CDR3 DNA is TGCGCCAGCAGTGAGCCCACTGGGGGCTACGAGCAGTACTTC. It encodes CASSEPTGGYEQYF.